The 20 T cell receptor beta chains below were found in one sample sequenced in a study of control samples from healthy donors and cancer patients. Sequencing was performed with immunoSEQ multiplex PCR; in TCRdb, only in-frame clones are kept and a portion is missing. The sample contains 130,000 or so clones, about 89% of which appear only once. Sequenced sample: blood. These TCRs come from a man aged 60-69 years in good health.

The gene calls are TRBV4-3 and TRBJ2-2; weak D call: TRBD2 (6 bases). The CDR3 totals 17 residues. The germline V gene encodes CDR1 LGHNA and CDR2 YSLEER. V dropped 4 bases and J dropped 7 bases, with 22 bases sitting between them. CDR3 sequence: CASSPTGRGPGDGELFF. For the CDR3, the DNA is TGCGCCAGCAGCCCTACTGGACGGGGTCCGGGGGACGGGGAGCTGTTTTTT.

The V call is TRBV10-3, the J call TRBJ2-3; tentatively, D is TRBD1 (6 bases). The CDR3 runs to 17 residues. Trimming pared 2 bases from V and 3 bases from J, leaving 18 bases between. Per germline, CDR1 ENHRY and CDR2 SYGVKD. CDR3 in DNA: TGTGCCATCAGTGAGCGGGGCGCTGGGGGCCCTACAGATACGCAGTATTTT. Residues: CAISERGAGGPTDTQYF.

A word on this clone: The sample carries other DNA sequences with the same CDR3. The chain joins TRBV27 to TRBJ2-7; TRBD1 matches at 7 bases. J lost 0 bases, V lost 6 bases, and 2 bases had no gene match. Germline V gene sequence: CDR1 MNHEY, CDR2 SMNVEV (reference sequence). The CDR3 sequence is 13 residues long. The CDR3 is CASRRTGSYEQYF. The DNA of the CDR3 is TGTGCCAGCAGAAGGACAGGCTCCTACGAGCAGTACTTC.

The V gene is TRBV24-1, the J gene TRBJ1-2; TRBD1 agrees at 7 bases. This CDR3 comprises 13 residues. V lost 4 bases, J lost 7 bases, and 5 bases stayed unmatched. Germline values: CDR1 KGHDR, CDR2 SFDVKD. The CDR3 DNA is TGTGCCACCAGTGAAGACGACAGGGCTGGCTACACCTTC. Its protein product is CATSEDDRAGYTF.

The chain carries TRBV5-1 and TRBJ2-3; 11 bases agree with TRBD2. CDR3 length: 15 residues. Germline CDR1 and CDR2: SGHRS and YFSETQ. The J segment lost 6 bases and the V segment lost 0 bases, leaving 3 bases of the junction unmatched. The CDR3 reads CASSLEASGGDTQYF. The CDR3 DNA is TGCGCCAGCAGCTTGGAGGCTAGCGGGGGGGATACGCAGTATTTT.

The table lists this clone with a count of one. V usage is TRBV5-1 and J usage is TRBJ1-5; D is ambiguous. Trimming cost V 0 bases and J 6 bases, with 13 bases left between them. The CDR3 covers 15 residues. Germline V gene sequence: CDR1 SGHRS, CDR2 YFSETQ. Here the CDR3 reads CASSLEAGSSQPQHF. CDR3 DNA sequence: TGCGCCAGCAGCTTGGAGGCTGGGTCAAGTCAGCCCCAGCATTTT.

This chain connects TRBV12-3 or TRBV12-4 to TRBJ1-2; unclear D gene. V lost 9 bases, J lost 4 bases, and 12 bases lay in between. CDR3 length: 12 residues. The DNA for the CDR3 is TGTGCCAGGTCCAGAGTTATCTATGGCTACACCTTC. It encodes CARSRVIYGYTF.

This clone was counted once. J is TRBJ1-2 and V is TRBV12-3 or TRBV12-4, with D perhaps matching TRBD1 (6 bases). V was clipped by 6 bases and J by 8 bases, with 13 bases between them. The CDR3 consists of 12 residues. The CDR3 coding sequence is TGTGCCAGCAGCCCAGGGGCGGGAGGCTACACCTTC. Protein product: CASSPGAGGYTF.

CDR3: CASSTRVSQGFRYEQYF. The CDR3 bases are TGTGCCAGCAGTACGCGCGTGTCACAGGGTTTTCGCTACGAGCAGTACTTC. This chain joins TRBV27 and TRBJ2-7; TRBD1 is a possible D gene (6 bases). CDR3 size: 17 residues. Trimming took off 5 bases at V and 3 bases at J, with 23 bases between the two ends. Germline V gene lookup returns CDR1 MNHEY and CDR2 SMNVEV (reference sequence).

The genes are TRBV7-3 and TRBJ2-3; no definite D call. Germline-derived CDR1 and CDR2 are SGHTA and FQGTGA. Trimming pared 1 base from V and 0 bases from J, leaving 14 bases between. There are 17 residues in the CDR3. CDR3 in DNA: TGTGCCAGCAGCTTAATGCCGGGCTTCTCTAGCACAGATACGCAGTATTTT. It yields the protein CASSLMPGFSSTDTQYF.

The chain has TRBV7-9 and TRBJ2-3; TRBD2 agrees at 15 bases. This CDR3 has 16 amino acids. Germline V gene data show CDR1 as SEHNR and CDR2 as FQNEAQ (reference sequence). The V and J ends lost 5 bases and 3 bases, in that order; junction bases with no gene match: 3. The CDR3 sequence is CASSTGLAGGTDTQYF. The DNA of the CDR3 is TGTGCCAGCAGCACAGGACTAGCGGGAGGGACAGATACGCAGTATTTT.

The rearrangement uses TRBV7-6 and TRBJ2-2; the D gene is possibly TRBD1 (6 bases). V was pared by 2 bases and J by 6 bases, with 10 bases between. The CDR3 loop spans 14 amino acids. CDR1 and CDR2 (germline): SGHVS, FNYEAQ. CDR3 residues: CASSLWTDPGELFF. CDR3 DNA sequence: TGTGCCAGCAGCTTATGGACAGACCCCGGGGAGCTGTTTTTT.

The chain employs TRBV7-6 and TRBJ2-7; 10 positions match TRBD1. The CDR3 length is 14 residues. CDR1 and CDR2 from the germline V gene are SGHVS and FNYEAQ. With V trimmed by 5 bases and J by 5 bases, 6 bases remained unmatched. Here the CDR3 reads CASSAGQGIDEQYF. CDR3 bases: TGTGCCAGCAGCGCGGGACAGGGGATCGACGAGCAGTACTTC.

V is TRBV5-1 and J is TRBJ2-2; D is perhaps TRBD1 (6 bases). The CDR3 totals 14 residues. The germline V gene encodes CDR1 SGHRS and CDR2 YFSETQ. V shed 3 bases and J shed 1 base, with 7 bases lying between them. The CDR3 DNA is TGCGCCAGCAGCTCGACAGGGAACACCGGGGAGCTGTTTTTT. Translation gives CASSSTGNTGELFF.

The chain has TRBV5-1 and TRBJ1-3, with D hard to call. There are 13 residues in the CDR3. Germline V gene data show CDR1 as SGHRS and CDR2 as YFSETQ. Trimming left V 4 bases short and J 3 bases short, with 8 bases between. CDR3 bases: TGCGCCAGCAGCGTGGCAGTTGGAAACACCATATATTTT. Translated: CASSVAVGNTIYF.

The V and J genes are TRBV27 and TRBJ2-7; 7 nucleotides match TRBD2. Germline-derived CDR1 and CDR2 are MNHEY and SMNVEV (reference sequence). CDR3 length equals 16 residues. With V trimmed by 5 bases and J by 2 bases, 12 bases remained unmatched. Written as DNA, the CDR3 is TGTGCCAGCAGTATTATATTTGCGGGGGTTCCCTACGAGCAGTACTTC. This translates into CASSIIFAGVPYEQYF.

This rearrangement joins TRBV9 to TRBJ2-7, with D unresolved. In germline, CDR1 is SGDLS, CDR2 YYNGEE. This CDR3 contains 14 residues. Deletions cut 3 bases from V and 0 bases from J, with 10 bases between. The CDR3 DNA reads TGTGCCAGCAGCGGACCAGACCCCTCCTACGAGCAGTACTTC. It specifies CASSGPDPSYEQYF.

This clone was counted a single time. CDR3: CASSTGTGVSNQPQHF. The CDR3 bases are TGTGCCAGCTCAACGGGGACAGGGGTTAGCAATCAGCCCCAGCATTTT. The rearrangement links TRBV18 to TRBJ1-5, with 10 bases identical to TRBD1. The CDR3 covers 16 residues. V gave up 5 bases and J gave up 0 bases; unmatched junction bases: 4. In germline, CDR1 is KGHSH, CDR2 LQKENI.

This clone was detected only a few times. This rearrangement joins TRBV5-1 to TRBJ1-1; D ambiguous. Germline V CDR1 and CDR2: SGHRS, YFSETQ. This CDR3 is built from 14 residues. Trimming pared 4 bases from V and 1 base from J, leaving 11 bases between. The CDR3 DNA sequence: TGCGCCAGCAGCAATAGTTTACCGAACACTGAAGCTTTCTTT. Translated, it gives CASSNSLPNTEAFF.

The J gene is TRBJ2-1, the V gene TRBV27; TRBD1 might be the D (6 bases). This CDR3 region has 18 residues. V dropped 7 bases and J dropped 0 bases, with 22 bases sitting between them. Per germline, CDR1 MNHEY and CDR2 SMNVEV (reference sequence). This CDR3 reads CASTTGGLLLTSYNEQFF. For the CDR3, the DNA is TGTGCCAGCACAACTGGGGGCTTATTACTGACCTCCTACAATGAGCAGTTCTTC.